Detailed here is one T cell receptor beta chain. Germline V gene sequence: CDR1 SGDLS, CDR2 YYNGEE. The CDR3 consists of 16 residues. J gave up 3 bases and V 0 bases, and 5 bases lay outside the gene matches. This sample is part of a study of blood T cell repertoires in COVID-19. The protocol was immunoSEQ multiplex PCR, while the TCRdb copy is restricted to in-frame clones and leaves out a portion. The sample yields about 300,000 clones, just under 90% seen once. V is TRBV9 and J is TRBJ2-3, with 9 nucleotides matching TRBD2. This clonotype was sampled from a woman aged 25 to 39 with COVID-19, enrolled during active disease. The sequenced sample consisted of peripheral blood. CDR3 sequence reads: CASSVVAGAGTDTQYF. DNA for the CDR3: TGTGCCAGCAGCGTAGTAGCGGGGGCTGGAACAGATACGCAGTATTTT.